This TCR beta chain was observed in a study of blood T cell repertoires in COVID-19. About the study: Sites across the United States, Italy and Spain contributed samples from acute and convalescent COVID-19. T cells, B-cell-depleted T cells, or PBMCs supplied cDNA or gDNA.

Original processing notes: Scientists estimated how many nucleated cells there were by amplifying reference gene primers. Sequencing used immunoSEQ multiplex PCR; TCRdb keeps in-frame clones, though not all of them. V and J calls and clone size are as listed in that table; D and trimming were resolved from the DNA. The sample holds more than 90,000 clones, about 80% seen once. CDR1 is ENHRY and CDR2 is SYGVKD in the germline V gene. Trimming cost V 8 bases and J 6 bases; bases outside gene matches: 19. This CDR3 comprises 18 residues. The chain recombines TRBV10-3 with TRBJ2-1; 10 nucleotides line up with TRBD2. The sample was peripheral blood. The sequence was obtained from a man in his 60s with acute or convalescent COVID-19. For the CDR3, the DNA is TGTGCCATCTCGTTCACCTGGGCTAGCGGGAGTAGGCCCAATGAGCAGTTCTTC. Residues: CAISFTWASGSRPNEQFF.